This T cell receptor beta chain comes out of a study of PD-L1 blockade in urothelial cancer. About the study: Starting in 2014, patients were given atezolizumab (1,200 mg intravenously every 3 weeks). Treatment start was followed by blood analysis at 3 weeks (second dose) and again at 6 weeks.

This CDR3 contains 13 residues. The V segment lost 4 bases and the J segment 1 base; nucleotides outside the gene matches: 0. Germline V gene lookup returns CDR1 MNHEY and CDR2 SVGAGI. Points from the study as a whole: The study found that durable-benefit patients expanded tumor-associated blood clones more at 3 weeks.

Indicated time point: pretreatment peripheral blood. With regard to this clone: Its matching antigen is unknown.

The protocol was immunoSEQ multiplex PCR, while the TCRdb copy is restricted to in-frame clones and leaves out a portion. The sample records approximately 90,000 clones, about 84% being singletons. This specimen consisted of PBMCs, obtained around atezolizumab (anti-PD-L1) treatment. The chain joins TRBV6-5 to TRBJ2-5, with 7 bases that match TRBD1. The receptor was derived from a man in his sixties with urothelial cancer. DNA for the CDR3: TGTGCCAGCAGTTGGGACAGCCAAGAGACCCAGTACTTC. This translates into CASSWDSQETQYF.